These 18 T cell receptor beta chains were all obtained from the same sample, sequenced in a study of blood T cell repertoires in COVID-19. Sequencing used immunoSEQ multiplex PCR; TCRdb keeps in-frame clones, though not all of them. Among tens of thousands of clones, 70% to 90% were seen once, and the ten largest hold 8% to 10%. Sequencing was performed on peripheral blood. All receptors derive from a human donor with active COVID-19. The donor label of this sample is uncertain.

This chain connects TRBV5-5 to TRBJ2-3; tentative D call: TRBD2 (5 bases). CDR1 is SGHKS and CDR2 is YYEKEE in the germline V gene (reference sequence). V shed 2 bases and J shed 0 bases, with 10 bases lying between them. The CDR3 is 15 residues long. The DNA for the CDR3 is TGTGCCAGCAGCTTAGGCGGGCCTAGCACAGATACGCAGTATTTT. This translates into CASSLGGPSTDTQYF.

The rearrangement joins TRBV19 to TRBJ2-1; the match to TRBD1 covers 7 bases. Germline lookup yields CDR1 LNHDA and CDR2 SQIVND (reference sequence). The CDR3 spans 14 residues. V lost 7 bases, J lost 2 bases, and 5 bases stayed unmatched. CDR3: CASTRQGAYNEQFF. As DNA, the CDR3 is TGTGCCAGTACGCGGCAGGGGGCCTACAATGAGCAGTTCTTC.

This rearrangement joins TRBV28 to TRBJ1-5, with 7 bases aligning to TRBD1. The trim removed 3 bases at V and 5 bases at J, leaving 4 bases unmatched. There are 14 residues in the CDR3. Germline V CDR1 and CDR2: MDHEN, SYDVKM. The CDR3 reads CASSLHRGDQPQHF. In DNA, the CDR3 is TGTGCCAGCAGTTTGCACAGGGGTGATCAGCCCCAGCATTTT. Full variable domain (outside the CDR3, taken from reference TRBV28 and TRBJ1-5): DVKVTQSSRYLVKRTGEKVFLECVQDMDHENMFWYRQDPGLGLRLIYFSYDVKMKEKGDIPEGYSVSREKKERFSLILESASTNQTSMYLCASSLHRGDQPQHFGDGTRLSIL.

The chain is built from TRBV19 and TRBJ1-2, with unresolved D. The CDR3 sequence is 13 residues long. V was pared by 5 bases and J by 7 bases, with 14 bases between. Germline CDR1 and CDR2: LNHDA and SQIVND (reference sequence). The CDR3 loop reads CASSVSAGSGYTF. As DNA, the CDR3 is TGTGCCAGTAGTGTTTCCGCGGGGTCTGGCTACACCTTC.

This sequence joins TRBV6-2 or TRBV6-3 and TRBJ2-7, with a possible D match to TRBD2 (5 bases). V lost 4 bases to trimming and J lost 7 bases, with 11 bases between them. CDR1 and CDR2 from the germline V gene are MNHEY and SVGEGT. CDR3 size: 12 residues. CDR3 coding DNA: TGTGCCAGCAGTTCCCCAGGACTTGAGCAGTACTTC. Protein sequence: CASSSPGLEQYF.

V and J are TRBV7-9 and TRBJ2-5; D remains ambiguous. This CDR3 has 15 residues. Germline assignment: CDR1 SEHNR and CDR2 FQNEAQ (reference sequence). Trimming took 7 bases from V and 1 from J, leaving 16 bases between them. The CDR3 reads CASTRPSLGQETQYF. The CDR3 DNA sequence: TGTGCCAGCACCCGCCCATCCCTCGGCCAAGAGACCCAGTACTTC.

This clone was detected once. V and J are TRBV18 and TRBJ2-5; no firm D call. The length of the CDR3 is 12 residues. The V gene lost 2 bases and the J gene lost 3 bases, with 4 bases spanning the gap. Germline V gene sequence: CDR1 KGHSH, CDR2 LQKENI. The CDR3 spells CASSPSEETQYF. The CDR3 DNA reads TGTGCCAGCTCACCATCGGAAGAGACCCAGTACTTC.

The table lists this clone with a count of one. The V gene is TRBV9, the J gene TRBJ1-2; D perhaps matches TRBD1 (6 bases). CDR1 is SGDLS and CDR2 is YYNGEE in the germline V gene. The CDR3 is 13 residues long. V lost 5 bases and J 4 bases, leaving 12 bases between the germline ends. In DNA, the CDR3 is TGTGCCAGCAGGGGGGGGCAATCCTATGGCTACACCTTC. This translates into CASRGGQSYGYTF.

CDR3 in amino acids: CSVEDQGRGGTDTQYF. In nucleotides, the CDR3 is TGCAGCGTTGAAGATCAAGGCAGGGGAGGGACAGATACGCAGTATTTT. The chain is built from TRBV29-1 and TRBJ2-3, with a tentative D call TRBD2 (7 bases). The CDR3 extends over 16 amino acids. Germline CDR1 and CDR2: SQVTM and ANQGSEA. V lost 0 bases and J 3 bases, leaving 16 bases between the germline ends.

The chain recombines TRBV28 with TRBJ2-3, with 11 nucleotides matching TRBD2. Germline CDR1 reads MDHEN; CDR2 reads SYDVKM. Losses at the gene ends were 8 bases for V and 4 bases for J; bases not matched to a gene: 11. The CDR3 consists of 16 residues. This CDR3 reads CASEATSGTSPDTQYF. The CDR3, as DNA: TGTGCCAGCGAGGCGACTAGCGGGACTAGCCCAGATACGCAGTATTTT.

The chain combines TRBV5-8 with TRBJ2-1, with TRBD2 matching over 7 bases. Germline-derived CDR1 and CDR2 are SGHTS and YDEGEE. There are 15 residues in the CDR3. The ends lost 4 bases at V and 8 bases at J; junction bases unmatched: 12. CDR3 DNA: TGTGCCAGCAGCCGGGGGACTACCCCCTTCGATGAGCAGTTCTTC. Amino acid sequence: CASSRGTTPFDEQFF.

This chain joins TRBV3-1 (or the pseudogene TRBV3-2) and TRBJ2-1; TRBD2 aligns across 12 bases. The CDR3 is 15 amino acids. Germline CDR1 is LGHDT and CDR2 is YNNKEL (reference sequence). V gave up 4 bases and J gave up 4 bases; unmatched junction bases: 2. The CDR3 loop is CASSLGLAGYNEQFF. Here the CDR3 DNA reads TGTGCCAGCAGCCTCGGACTAGCGGGGTACAATGAGCAGTTCTTC.

V and J are TRBV10-3 and TRBJ2-5; possibly TRBD1 for D (5 bases). The CDR3 totals 13 residues. The germline gives CDR1 ENHRY, CDR2 SYGVKD. V shed 6 bases and J shed 6 bases, with 14 bases lying between them. The DNA of the CDR3 is TGTGCCATCAGCGCTGACTCGGACAAGACCCAGTACTTC. Translated, it gives CAISADSDKTQYF.

DNA of the CDR3: TGTGCCAGCAGCTCTAGGAACACTGAAGCTTTCTTT. The encoded protein is CASSSRNTEAFF. This rearrangement joins TRBV7-9 to TRBJ1-1; no clear D gene. The V end lost 4 bases, the J end lost 1 base, and 4 bases lay between the germline ends. The CDR3 has 12 amino acids. Per germline, CDR1 SEHNR and CDR2 FQNEAQ (reference sequence).

The rearrangement joins TRBV7-2 to TRBJ1-2; no clear D gene. V lost 1 base and J lost 8, with 5 bases in between. Germline values: CDR1 SGHTA, CDR2 FQGNSA. The CDR3 totals 11 residues. The CDR3 nucleotides are TGTGCCAGCAGCTTAGATTCGGGCTACACCTTC. Amino acid sequence: CASSLDSGYTF.

The chain carries TRBV24-1 and TRBJ1-1; 7 bases fit TRBD1. V dropped 11 bases and J dropped 4; count of bases not matched to a gene: 9. There are 13 residues in the CDR3. Germline V gene data show CDR1 as KGHDR and CDR2 as SFDVKD. CDR3 nucleotide sequence: TGTGCCATAAGGCAGGGACAGCGCACTGAAGCTTTCTTT. Residues: CAIRQGQRTEAFF.

The chain employs TRBV29-1 and TRBJ1-5; D is undetermined. The CDR3 length is 18 residues. Trimming removed 7 bases at V and 4 bases at J, with 29 bases between. Germline assignment: CDR1 SQVTM and CDR2 ANQGSEA. The CDR3 reads CSGADEMEASSKNQPQHF. The DNA of the CDR3 is TGCAGCGGCGCAGACGAAATGGAGGCCTCAAGTAAAAATCAGCCCCAGCATTTT.

V is TRBV5-1 and J is TRBJ2-2, with TRBD2 matching over 14 bases. V dropped 3 bases and J dropped 1; count of bases not matched to a gene: 2. The CDR3 has 17 residues. Germline V CDR1 and CDR2: SGHRS, YFSETQ. The CDR3 protein is CASSWGLAGENTGELFF. CDR3 DNA: TGCGCCAGCAGCTGGGGACTAGCGGGGGAGAACACCGGGGAGCTGTTTTTT.